This entry lists 9 T cell receptor beta chains sequenced from one sample in a study of T cell responses to AZD1222 COVID-19 vaccine. Sequencing used immunoSEQ multiplex PCR; TCRdb keeps in-frame clones, though not all of them. The sample lists roughly 99,000 clones, just over 90% occurring once. The starting material was peripheral blood, obtained 28 days after the second AZD1222 dose. The receptors were gathered from an adult who received the AZD1222 COVID-19 vaccine.

V is TRBV27 and J is TRBJ2-1, with D unclear. This CDR3 is built from 14 residues. CDR1 and CDR2 from the germline V gene are MNHEY and SMNVEV (reference sequence). V was pared by 6 bases and J by 6 bases, with 15 bases between. CDR3 residues: CASRPGWPGNEQFF. In DNA, the CDR3 is TGTGCCAGCAGGCCCGGGTGGCCCGGCAATGAGCAGTTCTTC.

The chain carries TRBV7-2 and TRBJ1-1; 8 bases fit TRBD1. This CDR3 spans 14 amino acids. V gave up 2 bases and J gave up 5 bases; unmatched junction bases: 4. CDR1 and CDR2 from the germline V gene are SGHTA and FQGNSA. The CDR3: CASSLQGAKTEAFF. In DNA form, the CDR3 reads TGTGCCAGCAGCTTACAGGGGGCGAAGACTGAAGCTTTCTTT. Full variable domain (outside the CDR3, taken from reference TRBV7-2 and TRBJ1-1): GAGVSQSPSNKVTEKGKDVELRCDPISGHTALYWYRQSLGQGLEFLIYFQGNSAPDKSGLPSDRFSAERTGGSVSTLTIQRTQQEDSAVYLCASSLQGAKTEAFFGQGTRLTVV.

V is TRBV20-1 and J is TRBJ1-2, with unresolved D. The germline V gene encodes CDR1 DFQATT and CDR2 SNEGSKA (reference sequence). This CDR3 is built from 8 residues. CDR3 DNA sequence: TGCAGCGCCTCGGGCTACACCTTC. The encoded protein is CSASGYTF.

V and J are TRBV7-9 and TRBJ2-7; D may correspond to TRBD1 or TRBD2 (8 bases each). The V gene lost 5 bases and the J gene lost 1 base, with 15 bases spanning the gap. CDR3 length: 15 amino acids. Germline V gives CDR1 SEHNR, CDR2 FQNEAQ (reference sequence). The CDR3 loop reads CASSQGAGGSYEQYF. The CDR3 DNA follows: TGTGCCAGCAGCCAGGGGGCGGGAGGTTCCTACGAGCAGTACTTC.

V and J are TRBV1 and TRBJ2-2; the table assigns TRBD2, which was not confirmed against the DNA. TRBV1 is a pseudogene. The CDR3 extends over 15 amino acids. The CDR3 nucleotides are TGCACCAGCAGAGAGCGGGAGCGTAACACCGGGGAGCTGTTTTTT. It yields the protein CTSRERERNTGELFF.

In this sample, this clone turned up once. The chain is built from TRBV5-1 and TRBJ2-4; TRBD2 aligns across 14 bases. The CDR3 is made up of 15 amino acids. Germline CDR1 SGHRS, CDR2 YFSETQ. V shed 2 bases, J shed 6 bases, and the junction held 1 base outside the gene matches. The CDR3 here is CASSLGLAGGNIQYF. For the CDR3, the DNA is TGCGCCAGCAGCTTAGGACTAGCGGGAGGAAACATTCAGTACTTC.

The rearrangement links TRBV3-1 (or the pseudogene TRBV3-2) to TRBJ1-5; a possible D gene is TRBD1 (6 bases). This CDR3 is built from 14 residues. CDR1 and CDR2 from the germline V gene are LGHDT and YNNKEL (reference sequence). V lost 1 base, J lost 5 bases, and 9 bases lay in between. The CDR3 DNA sequence: TGTGCCAGCAGCCAAGTTTCAGGGGATCAGCCCCAGCATTTT. Translating it yields CASSQVSGDQPQHF.

V gene TRBV18 combines with J gene TRBJ1-3; D unresolved. The CDR3 is made up of 15 amino acids. Trimming took 1 base from V and 0 from J, leaving 7 bases between them. Germline V gene data show CDR1 as KGHSH and CDR2 as LQKENI. DNA of the CDR3: TGTGCCAGCTCACCACTAGTAAGCTCTGGAAACACCATATATTTT. It is translated as CASSPLVSSGNTIYF. Complete variable domain (other parts from reference TRBV18 and TRBJ1-3): NAGVMQNPRHLVRRRGQEARLRCSPMKGHSHVYWYRQLPEEGLKFMVYLQKENIIDESGMPKERFSAEFPKEGPSILRIQQVVRGDSAAYFCASSPLVSSGNTIYFGEGSWLTVV.

This rearrangement joins TRBV3-1 (or the pseudogene TRBV3-2) to TRBJ1-4; D gene unclear. CDR1 and CDR2 (germline): LGHDT, YNNKEL (reference sequence). The CDR3 runs 13 residues. Trimming shortened V by 4 bases and J by 7 bases, and 10 bases separated the two germline ends. In nucleotides, the CDR3 is TGTGCCAGCAGCCTACCTCGGGGTGAAAAACTGTTTTTT. Translation: CASSLPRGEKLFF.